This T cell receptor beta chain was retrieved from a study of T cell responses to AZD1222 COVID-19 vaccine. Profiling relied on immunoSEQ multiplex PCR, and the TCRdb table lists in-frame clones only, not all of them. The repertoire consists of 100,000 or so clones, with roughly 90% occurring once and the leading ten covering 3.1%. The sample holds one count of this clone. Its cognate antigen is unknown. CDR3 length: 13 amino acids. V was pared by 4 bases and J by 3 bases, with 10 bases between. In germline, CDR1 is SGHDT, CDR2 YYEEEE. Study-wide points: Nearly half of the spike-specific TCRs reportedly recognize variant regions that carry no mutations.

This specimen consisted of peripheral blood, obtained 28 days after the second AZD1222 dose. This TCR was recovered from an adult who received the AZD1222 COVID-19 vaccine. The V and J genes are TRBV5-6 and TRBJ2-5, with D perhaps matching TRBD2 (6 bases). The CDR3 spells CASSGGRKETQYF. DNA of the CDR3: TGTGCCAGCAGCGGAGGGAGAAAAGAGACCCAGTACTTC.